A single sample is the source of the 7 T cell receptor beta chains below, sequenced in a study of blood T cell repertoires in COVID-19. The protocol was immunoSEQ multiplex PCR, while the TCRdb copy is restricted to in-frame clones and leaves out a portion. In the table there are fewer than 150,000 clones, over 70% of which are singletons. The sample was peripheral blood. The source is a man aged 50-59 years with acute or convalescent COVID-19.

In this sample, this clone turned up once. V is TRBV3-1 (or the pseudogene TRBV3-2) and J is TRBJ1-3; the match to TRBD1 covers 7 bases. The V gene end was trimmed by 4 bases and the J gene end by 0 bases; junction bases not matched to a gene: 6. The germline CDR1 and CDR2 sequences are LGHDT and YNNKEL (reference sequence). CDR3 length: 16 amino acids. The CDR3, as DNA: TGTGCCAGCAGCCTTAGAGGGGGCCTCTCTGGAAACACCATATATTTT. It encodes CASSLRGGLSGNTIYF.

CDR3 loop: CASSEPRTVNYGYTF. In nucleotides, the CDR3 is TGTGCCAGCAGTGAACCCAGGACAGTTAACTATGGCTACACCTTC. V usage is TRBV6-1 and J usage is TRBJ1-2; D perhaps matches TRBD1 (6 bases). Between the trimmed V and J ends, which lost 2 bases and 1 base, there was a span of 11 bases. Germline V gives CDR1 MNHNS, CDR2 SASEGT. The length of the CDR3 is 15 residues.

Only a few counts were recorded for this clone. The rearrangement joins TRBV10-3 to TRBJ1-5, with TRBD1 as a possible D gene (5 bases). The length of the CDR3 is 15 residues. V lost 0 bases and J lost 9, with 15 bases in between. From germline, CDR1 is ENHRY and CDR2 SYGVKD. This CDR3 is CAISESNGQGGPQHF. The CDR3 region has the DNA TGTGCCATCAGTGAGTCTAACGGCCAGGGTGGGCCCCAGCATTTT.

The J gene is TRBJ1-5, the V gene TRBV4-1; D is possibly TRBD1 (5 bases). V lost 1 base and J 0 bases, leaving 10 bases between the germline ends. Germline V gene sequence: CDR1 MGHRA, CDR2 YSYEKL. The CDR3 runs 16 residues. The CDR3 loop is CASSQVAGLSNQPQHF. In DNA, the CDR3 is TGCGCCAGCAGCCAAGTAGCAGGGCTTAGCAATCAGCCCCAGCATTTT.

The CDR3 protein is CASSTRDRGAMNTEAFF. CDR3 coding DNA: TGTGCCAGCAGTACCCGGGACAGGGGGGCCATGAACACTGAAGCTTTCTTT. The chain is built from TRBV2 and TRBJ1-1; 11 nucleotides agree with TRBD1. Germline-derived CDR1 and CDR2 are SNHLY and FYNNEI. Trimming took 5 bases from V and 0 from J; bases not matched to a gene: 8. CDR3 length: 17 residues.

In DNA form, the CDR3 reads TGTGCCAGCACCCCCACAGGGGGTAATTCACCCCTCCACTTT. Amino acids: CASTPTGGNSPLHF. The J gene is TRBJ1-6, the V gene TRBV28, with TRBD1 identical over 8 bases. Germline trimming cut 7 bases from V and 6 bases from J; bases unmatched to any gene: 5. Germline V lookup: CDR1 MDHEN, CDR2 SYDVKM. The CDR3 runs to 14 residues.

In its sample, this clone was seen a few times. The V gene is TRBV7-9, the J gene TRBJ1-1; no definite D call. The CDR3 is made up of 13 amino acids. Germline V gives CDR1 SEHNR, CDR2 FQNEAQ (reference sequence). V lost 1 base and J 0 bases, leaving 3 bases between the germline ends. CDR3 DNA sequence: TGTGCCAGCAGCTTAGATATGAACACTGAAGCTTTCTTT. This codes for CASSLDMNTEAFF.